This entry features one T cell receptor beta chain sequence. This sample is part of a study of blood T cell repertoires in COVID-19. Overall study: Nucleic acid was either cDNA or gDNA, and it came from T cells, B-cell-depleted T cells, or PBMCs.

The CDR3 is 15 residues long. Germline assignment: CDR1 LGHNT and CDR2 FRNRAP. V lost 2 bases and J lost 4; bases outside the gene matches: 7. Original analysis: Reference gene primer amplification gave estimated nucleated cell counts. The repertoire was sequenced with immunoSEQ multiplex PCR; TCRdb's copy has only in-frame clones and lacks some. Clonal size and the V and J genes are those of that table, whereas D and trimming came from the DNA. The data hold about 80,000 clones, with approximately 86% observed a single time. The material sequenced was peripheral blood. The receptor was isolated from a man aged 80 or over with active or convalescent COVID-19. The rearrangement links TRBV12-5 to TRBJ1-1; 7 nucleotides line up with TRBD1. CDR3 sequence reads: CASGLSIQGVTEAFF. CDR3 DNA: TGTGCTAGTGGTTTGTCGATCCAGGGGGTCACTGAAGCTTTCTTT.